The rows below give T cell receptor beta chains drawn from one sample of a study of T cells in Graves' hyperthyroidism and ophthalmopathy. TCRdb passed the multiplex PCR reads through MiXCR, listing each CDR3 protein once. The sample carries a few hundred thousand distinct CDR3 sequences, approximately 19% recorded once. The sequenced sample consisted of blood. Receptor source: a woman between 18 and 30 years old with Graves' hyperthyroidism. The CDR3 runs from the conserved cysteine through the conserved F or W. The order of the fields is clone size, V gene, D gene, J gene, CDR3 protein, CDR3 DNA. D genes are given only for firm matches. Size values are once, few and many counts, or a class for expanded clones, and some rows have none.

size: many
V: TRBV18
D: NA
J: TRBJ2-7
CDR3: CASSPRRTETYEQYF
DNA: TGTGCCAGCTCACCACGTCGAACAGAGACCTACGAGCAGTACTTC

size: many
V: TRBV12-3/TRBV12-4
D: NA
J: TRBJ2-5
CDR3: CASSSDRSRETQYF
DNA: TGTGCCAGCAGTTCGGACAGATCTCGGGAGACCCAGTACTTC

size: NA
V: TRBV12-3/TRBV12-4
D: TRBD1
J: TRBJ1-2
CDR3: CASRDREFFSGYTF
DNA: TGTGCCAGCAGAGACAGGGAGTTTTTTTCAGGCTACACCTTC

size: many
V: TRBV20-1
D: TRBD1
J: TRBJ1-2
CDR3: CSARPGQEDGYTF
DNA: TGCAGTGCTAGACCGGGACAGGAAGATGGCTACACCTTC

size: many
V: TRBV6-2/TRBV6-3
D: NA
J: TRBJ2-5
CDR3: CASSYSDYPGETQYF
DNA: TGTGCCAGCAGTTACTCGGATTACCCGGGGGAGACCCAGTACTTC

size: NA
V: TRBV5-1
D: NA
J: TRBJ2-5
CDR3: CASNRDFQETQYF
DNA: TGCGCCAGCAACCGGGACTTTCAAGAGACCCAGTACTTC

size: many
V: TRBV20-1
D: TRBD2
J: TRBJ2-5
CDR3: CSASLIGGGYQETQYF
DNA: TGCAGTGCTAGTTTGATCGGCGGGGGGTACCAAGAGACCCAGTACTTC

size: many
V: TRBV7-6
D: TRBD2
J: TRBJ2-7
CDR3: CASSSGGSSYEQYF
DNA: TGTGCCAGCAGCTCGGGGGGGAGCTCCTACGAGCAGTACTTC

size: NA
V: TRBV27
D: NA
J: TRBJ2-7
CDR3: CASSLSNGYEQYF
DNA: TGTGCCAGCAGTTTGAGTAATGGCTACGAGCAGTACTTC

size: many
V: TRBV5-1
D: NA
J: TRBJ1-1
CDR3: CASSPANGMGTEAFF
DNA: TGCGCCAGCAGCCCGGCCAATGGGATGGGCACTGAAGCTTTCTTT

size: many
V: TRBV7-8
D: NA
J: TRBJ1-5
CDR3: CASRKQGFNQPQHF
DNA: TGTGCCAGCAGAAAACAGGGCTTCAATCAGCCCCAGCATTTT

size: NA
V: TRBV2
D: NA
J: TRBJ2-5
CDR3: CASTEGQETQYF
DNA: TGTGCCAGCACGGAGGGGCAAGAGACCCAGTACTTC

size: many
V: TRBV20-1
D: TRBD2
J: TRBJ2-3
CDR3: CSARDRYGGSDTQYF
DNA: TGCAGTGCTAGAGATCGGTACGGGGGGTCAGATACGCAGTATTTT

size: few
V: TRBV28
D: NA
J: TRBJ1-2
CDR3: CASSLRAGFGGYTF
DNA: TGTGCCAGCAGTTTGCGAGCGGGATTCGGTGGCTACACCTTC

size: many
V: TRBV28
D: NA
J: TRBJ1-1
CDR3: CASGVGTEYEAFF
DNA: TGTGCCAGCGGCGTGGGGACGGAATATGAAGCTTTCTTT

size: once
V: TRBV6-2/TRBV6-3
D: TRBD2
J: TRBJ2-5
CDR3: CASSTGLAGEETQYF
DNA: TGTGCCAGCAGTACAGGACTAGCGGGGGAAGAGACCCAGTACTTC

size: many
V: TRBV20-1
D: NA
J: TRBJ1-1
CDR3: CSAQRRGVNTEAFF
DNA: TGCAGTGCTCAACGGAGGGGGGTGAACACTGAAGCTTTCTTT

size: many
V: TRBV5-1
D: NA
J: TRBJ2-7
CDR3: CASSYGADAYEQYF
DNA: TGCGCCAGCAGCTATGGAGCGGACGCCTACGAGCAGTACTTC

size: many
V: TRBV10-3
D: NA
J: TRBJ1-2
CDR3: CAISERDLDFGYTF
DNA: TGTGCCATCAGTGAGCGGGATTTGGATTTTGGCTACACCTTC

size: many
V: TRBV12-3/TRBV12-4
D: TRBD2
J: TRBJ2-5
CDR3: CASSPSGAGSPRTQYF
DNA: TGTGCCAGCAGTCCCTCAGGAGCGGGGAGCCCACGTACCCAGTACTTC

size: many
V: TRBV10-3
D: NA
J: TRBJ1-1
CDR3: CAIGLGANTEAFF
DNA: TGTGCCATCGGGCTGGGGGCGAACACTGAAGCTTTCTTT

size: many
V: TRBV5-4
D: NA
J: TRBJ1-2
CDR3: CASNPWGAGYTF
DNA: TGTGCCAGCAACCCCTGGGGAGCTGGCTACACCTTC

size: many
V: TRBV5-1
D: NA
J: TRBJ1-3
CDR3: CASSLWEPFNTIYF
DNA: TGCGCCAGCAGCTTGTGGGAGCCGTTCAACACCATATATTTT

size: few
V: TRBV12-3/TRBV12-4
D: TRBD1
J: TRBJ2-6
CDR3: CASSLRTGVSGANVLTF
DNA: TGTGCCAGCAGTTTACGGACAGGGGTCTCTGGGGCCAACGTCCTGACTTTC

size: NA
V: TRBV11-2
D: NA
J: TRBJ1-3
CDR3: CASSQGPLRVAEGNTIYF
DNA: TGTGCCAGCAGCCAAGGGCCCCTCAGGGTAGCGGAGGGAAACACCATATATTTT

size: NA
V: TRBV18
D: TRBD1
J: TRBJ1-6
CDR3: CASSPFAGTGDNSPLHF
DNA: TGTGCCAGCTCACCGTTTGCCGGGACAGGGGACAATTCACCCCTCCACTTT

size: NA
V: TRBV12-3/TRBV12-4
D: NA
J: TRBJ1-2
CDR3: CASSSSPFYGYTF
DNA: TGTGCCAGCAGTTCTTCCCCGTTCTATGGCTACACCTTC

size: many
V: TRBV20-1
D: TRBD1
J: TRBJ2-7
CDR3: CSARDWGRDRGTYEQYF
DNA: TGCAGTGCTAGAGATTGGGGCAGGGACAGGGGAACCTACGAGCAGTACTTC

size: NA
V: TRBV4-1
D: NA
J: TRBJ1-1
CDR3: CASSQDENTEAFF
DNA: TGCGCCAGCAGCCAAGATGAGAACACTGAAGCTTTCTTT

size: NA
V: TRBV6-5
D: TRBD1
J: TRBJ2-7
CDR3: CASSYTGTGEIYEQYF
DNA: TGTGCCAGCAGTTACACCGGGACAGGGGAGATCTACGAGCAGTACTTC

size: many
V: TRBV4-1
D: TRBD2
J: TRBJ2-5
CDR3: CASSPLTGLAGQTQYF
DNA: TGCGCCAGCAGCCCTCTGACGGGACTAGCGGGTCAGACCCAGTACTTC

size: few
V: TRBV5-1
D: NA
J: TRBJ1-1
CDR3: CASQVSMNTEAFF
DNA: TGCGCCAGCCAGGTATCTATGAACACTGAAGCTTTCTTT

size: many
V: TRBV20-1
D: TRBD1
J: TRBJ1-5
CDR3: CSATDRGLGFQPQHF
DNA: TGCAGTGCTACCGACAGGGGGCTAGGATTTCAGCCCCAGCATTTT

size: many
V: TRBV20-1
D: NA
J: TRBJ2-7
CDR3: CSASRRSYEQYF
DNA: TGCAGTGCTAGTAGACGGTCCTACGAGCAGTACTTC

size: many
V: TRBV28
D: NA
J: TRBJ1-1
CDR3: CASSFISRAEAFF
DNA: TGTGCCAGCAGTTTTATCTCCAGAGCTGAAGCTTTCTTT

size: many
V: TRBV20-1
D: NA
J: TRBJ2-5
CDR3: CSASPLRQEAIGPQETQYF
DNA: TGCAGTGCTAGCCCACTAAGACAGGAGGCGATTGGTCCCCAAGAGACCCAGTACTTC

size: NA
V: TRBV29-1
D: TRBD1
J: TRBJ1-2
CDR3: CSVDFGTGGYYGYTF
DNA: TGCAGCGTTGACTTCGGGACAGGGGGCTACTATGGCTACACCTTC

size: many
V: TRBV12-3/TRBV12-4
D: TRBD1
J: TRBJ2-7
CDR3: CACGQGASEQYF
DNA: TGTGCCTGCGGGCAGGGGGCTTCCGAGCAGTACTTC

size: many
V: TRBV5-1
D: NA
J: TRBJ2-7
CDR3: CASSLLQGVEQYF
DNA: TGCGCCAGCAGCCTGCTTCAGGGAGTCGAGCAGTACTTC

size: few
V: TRBV6-1
D: NA
J: TRBJ1-1
CDR3: CASSLGSGMNTEAFF
DNA: TGTGCCAGCAGCTTGGGGTCAGGGATGAACACTGAAGCTTTCTTT

size: many
V: TRBV9
D: TRBD1
J: TRBJ1-1
CDR3: CASSADRGMGVNTEAFF
DNA: TGTGCCAGCAGCGCGGACAGGGGAATGGGTGTGAACACTGAAGCTTTCTTT

size: many
V: TRBV6-5
D: TRBD1
J: TRBJ1-3
CDR3: CASSSQGTGNTIYF
DNA: TGTGCCAGCAGTTCACAGGGGACTGGAAACACCATATATTTT

size: many
V: TRBV2
D: TRBD2
J: TRBJ2-5
CDR3: CASNLGLAGGLQETQYF
DNA: TGTGCCAGCAACTTAGGACTAGCGGGGGGACTCCAAGAGACCCAGTACTTC

size: few
V: TRBV18
D: NA
J: TRBJ2-4
CDR3: CASSPAGPYKNIQYF
DNA: TGTGCCAGCTCACCGGCCGGACCCTACAAAAACATTCAGTACTTC

size: many
V: TRBV19
D: NA
J: TRBJ2-7
CDR3: CASSMAPGDEQYF
DNA: TGTGCCAGTAGTATGGCCCCAGGCGACGAGCAGTACTTC

size: NA
V: TRBV2
D: NA
J: TRBJ2-7
CDR3: CASSEAGVQVNEQYF
DNA: TGTGCCAGCAGTGAAGCAGGGGTTCAAGTCAACGAGCAGTACTTC

size: many
V: TRBV5-1
D: NA
J: TRBJ1-5
CDR3: CASSLAGLINQPQHF
DNA: TGCGCCAGCAGCTTAGCAGGGCTTATCAATCAGCCCCAGCATTTT